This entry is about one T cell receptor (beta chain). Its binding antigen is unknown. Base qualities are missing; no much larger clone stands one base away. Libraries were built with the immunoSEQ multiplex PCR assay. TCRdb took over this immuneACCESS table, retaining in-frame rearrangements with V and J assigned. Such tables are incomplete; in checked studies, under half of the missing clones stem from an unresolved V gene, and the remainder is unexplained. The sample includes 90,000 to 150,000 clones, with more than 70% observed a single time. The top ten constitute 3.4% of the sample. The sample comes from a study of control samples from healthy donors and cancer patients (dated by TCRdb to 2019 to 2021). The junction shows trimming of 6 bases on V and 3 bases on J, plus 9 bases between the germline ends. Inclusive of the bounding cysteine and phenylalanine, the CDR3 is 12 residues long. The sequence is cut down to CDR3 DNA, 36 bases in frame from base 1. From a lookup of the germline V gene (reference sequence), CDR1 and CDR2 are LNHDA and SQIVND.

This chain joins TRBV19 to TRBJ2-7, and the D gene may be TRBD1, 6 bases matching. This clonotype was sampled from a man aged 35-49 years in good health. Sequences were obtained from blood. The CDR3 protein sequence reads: CASSGQNYEQYF. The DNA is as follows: TGTGCCAGTAGCGGACAGAACTACGAGCAGTACTTC.